The 18 T cell receptor beta chains below all came from one sample that was sequenced in a study of cytomegalovirus exposure and HLA in healthy donors. 13 Jbeta primers and 60 Vbeta primers were used for the PCR. Generated by immunoSEQ multiplex PCR, the TCRdb table keeps only in-frame clones and is missing some. The repertoire table contains approximately 43,000 clones. The sample was PBMCs. The receptor set was obtained from a woman in her thirties in good health and CMV-seronegative.

This rearrangement joins TRBV5-1 to TRBJ2-5, with TRBD1 as a possible D gene (6 bases). The germline V gene has CDR1 SGHRS and CDR2 YFSETQ. With 0 bases removed from V and 4 bases from J, the gap between germline ends came to 10 bases. The CDR3 totals 14 residues. CDR3 DNA sequence: TGCGCCAGCAGCTTGGGGGGGCTAGCAGAGACCCAGTACTTC. It encodes CASSLGGLAETQYF.

Details on this clone: A junction end diverges from the germline sequence, so it may reflect a read error. V and J are TRBV13 and TRBJ2-1; perhaps TRBD2 as D (5 bases). Germline values: CDR1 PRHDT, CDR2 FYEKMQ (reference sequence). CDR3 length: 17 amino acids. The CDR3 DNA reads TGTGCCAGCAGCCCCGCGGATCGACCTAGCTCCGACAATGAGCAGTTCTTC. The encoded protein is CASSPADRPSSDNEQFF.

This chain connects TRBV29-1 to TRBJ1-1; perhaps TRBD1 as D (5 bases). The germline CDR1 and CDR2 sequences are SQVTM and ANQGSEA. CDR3 length: 13 residues. The germline V and J ends were trimmed by 3 bases and 3 bases, with 11 bases remaining between them. This CDR3 is CSVETVQDTEAFF. In DNA form, the CDR3 reads TGCAGCGTTGAGACAGTTCAAGACACTGAAGCTTTCTTT.

The J gene is TRBJ2-3, the V gene TRBV4-2; a weak D match, TRBD1 (6 bases). The CDR3 runs 15 residues. Trimming left V 1 base short and J 2 bases short, with 10 bases between. Per the germline V gene, CDR1 is LGHNA and CDR2 is YNFKEQ. The CDR3 nucleotides read TGTGCCAGCAGCCAAGGTGAGGGACACACAGATACGCAGTATTTT. This encodes CASSQGEGHTDTQYF.

The rearrangement uses TRBV30 and TRBJ2-1; 8 nucleotides align to TRBD1. CDR1 GTSNPN and CDR2 SVGIG come from the germline V gene (reference sequence). This CDR3 contains 13 residues. The trim removed 5 bases at V and 3 bases at J, leaving 3 bases unmatched. CDR3 sequence reads: CAWGQGVYNEQFF. The CDR3, as DNA: TGTGCCTGGGGACAGGGCGTCTACAATGAGCAGTTCTTC.

The J gene is TRBJ2-7, the V gene TRBV19, with 8 bases aligning to TRBD1. Germline lookup yields CDR1 LNHDA and CDR2 SQIVND (reference sequence). V shed 4 bases, J shed 2 bases, and the junction held 4 bases outside the gene matches. The CDR3 has 14 residues. This CDR3 is CASSRDRRTYEQYF. CDR3 sequence (DNA): TGTGCCAGTAGTAGGGACAGGCGTACCTACGAGCAGTACTTC.

The J gene is TRBJ1-2, the V gene TRBV9, with no clear D. Per the germline V gene, CDR1 is SGDLS and CDR2 is YYNGEE. The length of the CDR3 is 15 residues. V lost 4 bases and J 4 bases, leaving 17 bases between the germline ends. In DNA form, the CDR3 reads TGTGCCAGCAGCCCCCAACATGCAAGATCCTATGGCTACACCTTC. It yields the protein CASSPQHARSYGYTF.

V and J are TRBV18 and TRBJ2-1; no firm D call. Per the germline V gene, CDR1 is KGHSH and CDR2 is LQKENI. The V end lost 1 base, the J end lost 13 bases, and 14 bases lay between the germline ends. CDR3 length equals 13 residues. The CDR3 DNA sequence: TGTGCCAGCTCACCACGTCACGCCGAGAGACAGTTCTTC. It is translated as CASSPRHAERQFF.

The V and J genes are TRBV28 and TRBJ1-1, with 8 bases lining up with TRBD1. CDR3 length: 14 amino acids. Trimming took 1 base from V and 5 from J; bases not matched to a gene: 3. CDR1 is MDHEN and CDR2 is SYDVKM in the germline V gene. The CDR3 reads CASSLFQGATEAFF. The CDR3 DNA sequence: TGTGCCAGCAGTTTATTTCAGGGGGCGACTGAAGCTTTCTTT.

The J gene is TRBJ2-1, the V gene TRBV6-1; 9 bases fit TRBD1. This CDR3 comprises 16 residues. V shed 2 bases and J 10 bases; nucleotides not matched to a gene: 12. Germline loops: CDR1 MNHNS, CDR2 SASEGT. The CDR3 region is CASSEQNRGLGREQFF. The CDR3 DNA sequence: TGTGCCAGCAGTGAACAGAACAGGGGGCTTGGAAGGGAGCAGTTCTTC.

The J gene is TRBJ1-1, the V gene TRBV27, with TRBD1 matching 10 bases. Trimming at V came to 5 bases and at J to 5 bases, leaving 8 bases not matched to a gene. Germline loops: CDR1 MNHEY, CDR2 SMNVEV (reference sequence). The CDR3 has 15 amino acids. The CDR3 protein is CASSPTGGGGTEAFF. The CDR3 DNA is TGTGCCAGCAGTCCGACAGGGGGCGGAGGGACTGAAGCTTTCTTT.

CDR3 protein: CASNIADSSYEQYF. The CDR3 DNA sequence: TGTGCCAGCAATATAGCGGATAGCTCCTACGAGCAGTACTTC. V gene TRBV6-6 combines with J gene TRBJ2-7; a possible D gene is TRBD2 (6 bases). The ends were cut back, 7 bases at V and 0 bases at J, with 13 bases in the middle. CDR3 length: 14 residues. Germline V CDR1 and CDR2: MNHNY, SVGAGI (reference sequence).

V and J are TRBV6-1 and TRBJ2-7; tentative D call: TRBD2 (5 bases). The CDR3 is 13 amino acids. The V and J ends lost 3 bases and 4 bases respectively, with 10 bases between them. Germline V CDR1 and CDR2: MNHNS, SASEGT. The CDR3 here is CASSDIGGYEQYF. The CDR3 region has the DNA TGTGCCAGCAGTGATATCGGAGGATACGAGCAGTACTTC.

In regard to this clone: The germline gene is not matched at one end of the junction; a read error may be the cause. The chain joins TRBV7-7 to TRBJ2-7; TRBD1 might be the D (6 bases). The CDR3 consists of 13 residues. Germline values: CDR1 SSHAT, CDR2 FNYEAQ (reference sequence). The DNA of the CDR3 is TGTGCTAGCAGCCCGGGACAATCATACGAGCAGTACTTC. Translation: CASSPGQSYEQYF.

The chain recombines TRBV10-3 with TRBJ1-1; TRBD1 might be the D (5 bases). V was clipped by 7 bases and J by 2 bases, with 11 bases between them. Looked up from germline, CDR1 is ENHRY and CDR2 is SYGVKD. The CDR3 consists of 13 residues. DNA for the CDR3: TGTGCCATCAATCCGGGGGTAAACACTGAAGCTTTCTTT. Translated: CAINPGVNTEAFF.

V gene TRBV9 combines with J gene TRBJ1-1; D might be TRBD1 (6 bases). V lost 0 bases and J 5 bases, leaving 14 bases between the germline ends. CDR1 is SGDLS, CDR2 YYNGEE, per germline. The CDR3 spans 15 residues. The CDR3 here is CASSVGTVGGTEAFF. CDR3 nucleotide sequence: TGTGCCAGCAGCGTAGGGACAGTGGGTGGGACTGAAGCTTTCTTT.

The chain employs TRBV7-6 and TRBJ2-5; TRBD2 aligns across 10 bases. The CDR3 has 19 residues. Germline CDR1 reads SGHVS; CDR2 reads FNYEAQ. The V gene end was trimmed by 5 bases and the J gene end by 2 bases; junction bases not matched to a gene: 17. The DNA of the CDR3 is TGTGCCAGCAGCCCGATGGCTAGCGGGAGAATTGGGGGTCAAGAGACCCAGTACTTC. Protein product: CASSPMASGRIGGQETQYF.

The chain uses TRBV6-5 and TRBJ2-7; D not resolved. The germline CDR1 and CDR2 sequences are MNHEY and SVGAGI. This CDR3 region has 15 residues. The ends were cut back, 6 bases at V and 4 bases at J, with 19 bases in the middle. This CDR3 reads CASSPDGRRSYEQYF. The CDR3 nucleotides are TGTGCCAGCAGCCCCGACGGAAGGAGATCGTACGAGCAGTACTTC.